The 12 T cell receptor beta chains below all came from one sample that was sequenced in a study of T-cell memory formation after mild COVID-19. TCRdb used MiXCR to reprocess the 5' RACE reads, holding one entry per CDR3 protein. The data show 200,000 to 250,000 distinct CDR3 sequences, just over 9.5% seen once. Material: PBMCs or a T cell subset sorted from them (not recorded which). All receptors come from a man younger than 35 who had mild COVID-19 (a few samples of this study predate the infection). Cell type and time point are not known.

This clonotype was seen a handful of times. This chain joins TRBV28 and TRBJ1-3; 8 nucleotides agree with TRBD1. With 5 bases clipped from V and 4 bases from J, the junction kept 10 bases outside the gene matches. Looked up from germline, CDR1 is MDHEN and CDR2 is SYDVKM. This CDR3 spans 16 amino acids. CDR3 sequence reads: CASSHRTGTRGNTIYF. CDR3 DNA sequence: TGTGCCAGCAGTCACCGGACAGGGACTCGGGGAAACACCATATATTTT.

The chain recombines TRBV19 with TRBJ1-2; D is ambiguous. Germline CDR1 and CDR2: LNHDA and SQIVND (reference sequence). V was pared by 3 bases and J by 7 bases, with 6 bases between. This CDR3 is 11 amino acids long. The chain's CDR3 is CASSINLGYTF. The CDR3 nucleotides read TGTGCCAGTAGTATTAATCTTGGCTACACCTTC. Together with reference TRBV19 and TRBJ1-2, the CDR3 gives the full variable domain: DGGITQSPKYLFRKEGQNVTLSCEQNLNHDAMYWYRQDPGQGLRLIYYSQIVNDFQKGDIAEGYSVSREKKESFPLTVTSAQKNPTAFYLCASSINLGYTFGSGTRLTVV.

This clonotype came up a few times. The chain employs TRBV6-6 and TRBJ1-6; 7 bases match TRBD1. The CDR3 runs to 13 residues. The germline gives CDR1 MNHNY, CDR2 SVGAGI (reference sequence). The J segment lost 7 bases and the V segment lost 5 bases, leaving 2 bases of the junction unmatched. For the CDR3, the DNA is TGTGCCAGCAGTACAGGGGCGAATTCACCCCTCCACTTT. Translation: CASSTGANSPLHF.

This clonotype turned up a few times. This chain connects TRBV12-3 or TRBV12-4 to TRBJ1-1; D is perhaps TRBD1 (6 bases). Trimming shortened V by 8 bases and J by 4 bases, and 14 bases separated the two germline ends. CDR3 size: 13 residues. The CDR3 DNA reads TGTGCCAGCTCTCGGCAAGGGGGCACTGAAGCTTTCTTT. Amino acid sequence: CASSRQGGTEAFF.

The J gene is TRBJ1-3, the V gene TRBV11-2; 9 bases are a match to TRBD1. In germline, CDR1 is SGHAT, CDR2 FQNNGV. There are 19 residues in the CDR3. The V gene end was trimmed by 5 bases and the J gene end by 2 bases; junction bases not matched to a gene: 16. Here the CDR3 DNA reads TGTGCCAGCAGCCTACCCCGGGACAGGGTTCGCGCGACTGGAAACACCATATATTTT. Its translation: CASSLPRDRVRATGNTIYF.

This clonotype has more than one count but fewer than ten. The V call is TRBV12-3 or TRBV12-4, the J call TRBJ2-7, with D possibly TRBD2 on 5 matching bases. The CDR3 loop spans 13 amino acids. The V and J ends lost 5 bases and 10 bases respectively, with 18 bases between them. CDR3 coding DNA: TGTGCCAGCAGTCCGGGGTACTCCTCGGGTCAGTACTTC. Translating gives CASSPGYSSGQYF.

The chain employs TRBV30 and TRBJ1-1; the D gene is possibly TRBD1 (6 bases). Germline assignment: CDR1 GTSNPN and CDR2 SVGIG (reference sequence). This CDR3 comprises 13 residues. V was shortened by 2 bases and J by 4 bases, with 11 bases between the two germline ends. The CDR3 sequence is CAWSPQGPTEAFF. The CDR3 region has the DNA TGTGCCTGGAGTCCTCAGGGGCCCACTGAAGCTTTCTTT.

This sequence joins TRBV4-3 and TRBJ2-5; 8 bases are a match to TRBD1. J lost 4 bases, V lost 5 bases, and 9 bases had no gene match. This CDR3 contains 15 residues. Germline-derived CDR1 and CDR2 are LGHNA and YSLEER. CDR3 protein: CASSFDDRGGETQYF. CDR3 nucleotide sequence: TGCGCCAGCAGCTTTGACGACAGGGGTGGAGAGACCCAGTACTTC.

This clonotype was counted only a few times. The DNA of the CDR3 is TGTGCCAGCAGGCGGGACACTCACACTGAAGCTTTCTTT. Residues: CASRRDTHTEAFF. This rearrangement joins TRBV2 to TRBJ1-1; a weak D match, TRBD1 (6 bases). CDR1 and CDR2 from the germline V gene are SNHLY and FYNNEI. The ends were cut back, 6 bases at V and 3 bases at J, with 11 bases in the middle. The CDR3 sequence is 13 residues long.

This clonotype was picked up a small number of times. The rearrangement links TRBV11-2 to TRBJ2-3; D remains unclear. V was shortened by 5 bases and J by 6 bases, with 9 bases between the two germline ends. The germline V gene encodes CDR1 SGHAT and CDR2 FQNNGV. The CDR3 is made up of 12 amino acids. This chain's CDR3 is CASSKFGDTQYF. The CDR3 DNA reads TGTGCCAGCAGCAAATTTGGGGATACGCAGTATTTT.

This clonotype has a handful of counts. This rearrangement joins TRBV10-3 to TRBJ2-1; 9 positions match TRBD1. The CDR3 has 15 amino acids. V shed 2 bases and J 2 bases; nucleotides not matched to a gene: 1. Germline V gene sequence: CDR1 ENHRY, CDR2 SYGVKD. The CDR3 here is CAISEGQGPYNEQFF. Written as DNA, the CDR3 is TGTGCCATCAGTGAGGGACAGGGGCCCTACAATGAGCAGTTCTTC.

This chain joins TRBV20-1 and TRBJ2-5; 8 positions agree with TRBD2. CDR3 length: 14 residues. The ends lost 5 bases at V and 5 bases at J; junction bases unmatched: 10. The germline gives CDR1 DFQATT, CDR2 SNEGSKA (reference sequence). The CDR3 loop is CSADLGGARETQYF. The CDR3 DNA is TGCAGTGCTGACCTCGGGGGGGCTAGGGAGACCCAGTACTTC.